Each of the 2 T cell receptor beta chains below was sequenced from the same sample in a study of cytomegalovirus exposure and HLA in healthy donors. The PCR was carried out with 60 Vbeta primers and 13 Jbeta primers. Some clones are missing from TCRdb's copy, which holds only in-frame ones; the method was immunoSEQ multiplex PCR. This sample has about 190,000 clones, with 80% to 85% found just once. Sequencing was carried out using PBMCs. The receptors come from a young woman in good health and CMV-seronegative.

The J gene is TRBJ2-1, the V gene TRBV9; possible D gene TRBD1, 6 bases. Germline V gene lookup returns CDR1 SGDLS and CDR2 YYNGEE. V dropped 0 bases and J dropped 0 bases, with 19 bases sitting between them. CDR3 length: 19 residues. CDR3 sequence: CASSVARTAMGYSYNEQFF. DNA for the CDR3: TGTGCCAGCAGCGTAGCAAGGACAGCTATGGGCTACTCCTACAATGAGCAGTTCTTC.

This chain links TRBV27 with TRBJ2-7; D gene uncertain. There are 15 residues in the CDR3. V was shortened by 0 bases and J by 0 bases, with 9 bases between the two germline ends. From germline, CDR1 is MNHEY and CDR2 SMNVEV (reference sequence). CDR3 sequence: CASSLSVAVSYEQYF. CDR3 coding DNA: TGTGCCAGCAGTTTATCAGTAGCAGTCTCCTACGAGCAGTACTTC.